This TCR beta chain came from a study of molecular identifiers for immune sequencing clone quantification. Methods described previously were used for bulk TCR libraries, and listed TCR primers were applied. Each CDR3 protein is one row after TCRdb ran MiXCR on the PCR reads. Of about 53,000 distinct CDR3 sequences in the sample, roughly a third are singletons; the top ten hold around 4%. Trimming stripped 2 bases from V and 4 bases from J, with 11 bases between. Germline lookup yields CDR1 SEHNR and CDR2 FQNEAQ (reference sequence). The CDR3 runs 15 residues. On this clonotype: No antigen is known for it. With a much larger clone just one base away, this may be a read error.

Findings of the study overall: Whereas clones above 20 RNA copies held under 1% of naive-cell molecules, they held over 97% of effector molecules.

The specimen was naive CD8+ T cells from blood, with Jurkat cell RNA spiked in. Subset here: FACS-sorted CD8+CD4-CCR7+CD45RA+ naive T cells. The rearrangement joins TRBV7-9 to TRBJ1-4; possible D gene TRBD1, 5 bases. The receptor comes from a human donor in good health. Some libraries in this study had Jurkat cell RNA spiked in. CDR3 DNA: TGTGCCAGCAGCTTATTAGCCAGGGATAATGAAAAACTGTTTTTT. The encoded protein is CASSLLARDNEKLFF.